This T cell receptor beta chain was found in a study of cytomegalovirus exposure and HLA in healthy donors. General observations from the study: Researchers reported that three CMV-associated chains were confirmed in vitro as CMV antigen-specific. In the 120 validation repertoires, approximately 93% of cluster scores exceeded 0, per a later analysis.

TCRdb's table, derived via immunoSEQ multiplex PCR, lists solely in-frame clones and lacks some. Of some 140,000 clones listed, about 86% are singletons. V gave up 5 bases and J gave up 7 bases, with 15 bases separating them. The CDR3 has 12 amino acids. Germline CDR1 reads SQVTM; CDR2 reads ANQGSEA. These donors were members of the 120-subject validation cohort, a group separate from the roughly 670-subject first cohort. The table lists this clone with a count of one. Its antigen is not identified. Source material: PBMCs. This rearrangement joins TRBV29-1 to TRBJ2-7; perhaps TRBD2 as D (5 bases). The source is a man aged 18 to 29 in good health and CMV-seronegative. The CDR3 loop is CSVSRRAGEQYF. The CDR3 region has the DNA TGCAGCGTTTCCCGAAGGGCGGGTGAGCAGTACTTC.